This TCR beta chain was obtained from a study of blood T cells in healthy people across ages. A second PCR, run for roughly 7 to 11 cycles, used a sample-barcoded 5' primer plus a J-beta primer mix. Every single cDNA molecule received a tag from a template-switch adaptor with 12 random nucleotides. TCRdb recomputed calls from the 5' RACE reads with MiXCR, one row per CDR3 protein. This table holds 1.4 million or so distinct CDR3 sequences, approximately 39% found once. V dropped 4 bases and J dropped 5 bases, with 20 bases sitting between them. The CDR3 is 16 residues long. CDR1 MNHEY and CDR2 SVGAGI come from the germline V gene. Points on this clonotype: Antigen unknown.

Every donor contributed ten milliliters of peripheral blood by blood draw. Study observations and caveats: A strong correlation was found between TCR beta diversity and the percentage of naive T cells.

The sequence came from a woman in her late teens or twenties in good health. The chain uses TRBV6-5 and TRBJ1-1; possibly TRBD1 for D (5 bases). Sequencing was performed on blood. CDR3: CASSSYEQVSGTEAFF. The CDR3 region has the DNA TGTGCCAGCAGTTCTTACGAACAGGTATCCGGGACTGAAGCTTTCTTT.